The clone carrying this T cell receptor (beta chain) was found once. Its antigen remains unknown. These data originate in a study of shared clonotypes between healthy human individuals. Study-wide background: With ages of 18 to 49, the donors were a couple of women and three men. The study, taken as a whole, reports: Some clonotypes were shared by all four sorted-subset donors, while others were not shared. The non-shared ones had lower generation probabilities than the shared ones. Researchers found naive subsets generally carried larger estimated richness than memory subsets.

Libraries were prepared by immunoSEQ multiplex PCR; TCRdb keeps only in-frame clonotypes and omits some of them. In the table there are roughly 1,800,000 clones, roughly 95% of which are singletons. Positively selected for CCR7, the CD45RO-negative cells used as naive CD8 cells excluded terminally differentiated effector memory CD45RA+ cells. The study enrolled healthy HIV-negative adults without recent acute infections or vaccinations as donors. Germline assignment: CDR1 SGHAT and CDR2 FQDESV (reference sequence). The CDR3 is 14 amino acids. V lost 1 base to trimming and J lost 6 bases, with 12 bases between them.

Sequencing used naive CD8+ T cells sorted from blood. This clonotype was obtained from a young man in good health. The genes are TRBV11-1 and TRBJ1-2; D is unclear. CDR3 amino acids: CASSLDGPLDGYTF. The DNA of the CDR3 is TGTGCCAGCAGCTTAGACGGGCCCTTGGATGGCTACACCTTC.